The rows below give T cell receptor beta chains drawn from one sample of a study of OX40 agonist ivuxolimab in advanced cancers. Repertoires were generated with immunoSEQ multiplex PCR, while TCRdb's copy carries only in-frame clones and drops some. The sample holds 70,000 to 75,000 clones, 75% to 85% seen once. Sequencing was performed on CD4+ or CD8+ T cells sorted from blood, taken in a trial of the OX40 agonist ivuxolimab. The receptors originated from an adult with an advanced solid tumor such as melanoma, head and neck, liver or kidney cancer. The CDR3 runs from the conserved cysteine through the conserved F or W. D genes are given only for firm matches. Where a row states a size, it is once, few, many or the class of an expanded clone; other rows omit it.

D gene	clone size	V gene	J gene	CDR3 protein	CDR3 DNA
-	-	TRBV7-2	TRBJ1-2	CASSLSSREDGYTF	TGTGCCAGCAGCTTATCATCCAGGGAGGATGGCTACACCTTC
TRBD1	-	TRBV6-5	TRBJ2-3	CASSQNRGRTDTQYF	TGTGCCAGCAGTCAAAACAGGGGTCGGACAGATACGCAGTATTTT
-	-	TRBV5-5	TRBJ2-7	CASSSSSYEQYF	TGTGCCAGCAGCTCAAGCTCCTACGAGCAGTACTTC
TRBD1	once	TRBV18	TRBJ2-2	CASSPWTGGTGELFF	TGTGCCAGCTCACCCTGGACAGGGGGGACCGGGGAGCTGTTTTTT
TRBD1	-	TRBV9	TRBJ1-2	CASSVDSGGVPYGYTF	TGTGCCAGCAGCGTAGATTCAGGGGGCGTCCCATATGGCTACACCTTC
TRBD2	-	TRBV5-1	TRBJ2-1	CASSSRPGLADNEQFF	TGCGCCAGCAGCTCTCGTCCGGGACTAGCGGACAATGAGCAGTTCTTC
-	-	TRBV6-5	TRBJ1-6	CASTRQGRNSPLHF	TGTGCCAGCACCAGGCAGGGTCGGAATTCACCCCTCCACTTT
-	-	TRBV5-1	TRBJ2-3	CASSLGLNEGTDTQYF	TGCGCCAGCAGCTTGGGCCTAAACGAGGGCACAGATACGCAGTATTTT
-	-	TRBV7-9	TRBJ1-6	CASKGVYNSPLHF	TGTGCCAGCAAGGGAGTGTATAATTCACCCCTCCACTTT
TRBD1	-	TRBV2	TRBJ1-2	CASRADRGFGYTF	TGTGCCAGCAGGGCGGACAGGGGATTTGGCTACACCTTC
-	-	TRBV7-6	TRBJ2-1	CASSLASEQFF	TGTGCCAGCAGCTTGGCGAGTGAGCAGTTCTTC
-	-	TRBV11-2	TRBJ1-5	CASSLQGNQPQHF	TGTGCCAGCAGCTTACAGGGCAATCAGCCCCAGCATTTT
-	-	TRBV5-1	TRBJ2-1	CASSLVPGSYNEQFF	TGCGCCAGCAGCTTGGTCCCGGGCTCCTACAATGAGCAGTTCTTC
-	-	TRBV6-5	TRBJ2-2	CASSYSGTTGELFF	TGTGCCAGCAGTTACTCGGGGACGACCGGGGAGCTGTTTTTT
-	-	TRBV6-5	TRBJ2-7	CASRPQGGQRYEQYF	TGTGCCAGCAGGCCACAGGGAGGTCAACGCTACGAGCAGTACTTC
-	-	TRBV9	TRBJ2-5	CASSSASVETQYF	TGTGCCAGCAGCTCAGCTTCTGTAGAGACCCAGTACTTC
TRBD1	-	TRBV4-3	TRBJ2-1	CASSQGRRQGYNEQFF	TGCGCCAGCAGCCAAGGTCGGCGACAGGGATACAATGAGCAGTTCTTC
-	once	TRBV7-9	TRBJ2-5	CASSLGTLTGETQYF	TGTGCCAGCAGCTTGGGGACTCTCACGGGGGAGACCCAGTACTTC
TRBD1	once	TRBV5-1	TRBJ1-2	CASSPDRGNYGYTF	TGCGCCAGCAGCCCGGACAGGGGGAACTATGGCTACACCTTC
-	-	TRBV6-6	TRBJ1-1	CASSQGYSVNTEAFF	TGTGCCAGCAGTCAGGGGTATTCTGTGAACACTGAAGCTTTCTTT
-	-	TRBV19	TRBJ2-2	CASSRGGTVNTGELFF	TGTGCCAGTAGCCGAGGGGGGACAGTGAACACCGGGGAGCTGTTTTTT
-	-	TRBV7-2	TRBJ2-6	CASSLGRPSGANVLTF	TGTGCCAGCAGCTTAGGACGCCCCTCTGGGGCCAACGTCCTGACTTTC
TRBD1	-	TRBV5-4	TRBJ1-4	CASSQQGFWEKLFF	TGTGCCAGCAGCCAACAGGGGTTTTGGGAAAAACTGTTTTTT
-	-	TRBV18	TRBJ1-1	CASSPATTANTEAFF	TGTGCCAGCTCACCGGCAACGACAGCGAACACTGAAGCTTTCTTT
-	once	TRBV7-3	TRBJ1-3	CASSFGPSGNTIYF	TGTGCCAGCAGCTTCGGTCCCTCTGGAAACACCATATATTTT
TRBD1	-	TRBV6-5	TRBJ2-1	CATRTGYNEQFF	TGTGCCACTCGGACAGGGTACAATGAGCAGTTCTTC
-	few	TRBV12-5	TRBJ2-7	CASGVVEQYF	TGTGCTAGTGGAGTCGTAGAGCAGTACTTC
-	-	TRBV5-8	TRBJ1-4	CASSLGFRDEKLFF	TGTGCCAGCAGCTTAGGCTTCAGGGATGAAAAACTGTTTTTT
-	few	TRBV9	TRBJ1-4	CASSVATTTNEKLFF	TGTGCCAGCAGCGTAGCGACCACAACTAATGAAAAACTGTTTTTT
-	-	TRBV5-1	TRBJ1-1	CASSLFGRNTEAFF	TGCGCCAGCAGCTTGTTCGGTAGAAACACTGAAGCTTTCTTT
-	-	TRBV18	TRBJ1-1	CASSPTDRDTEAFF	TGTGCCAGCTCACCCACCGACAGAGACACTGAAGCTTTCTTT
TRBD1	-	TRBV10-3	TRBJ1-4	CAISEIRDRGLTEKLFF	TGTGCCATCAGTGAGATCCGGGACAGGGGGCTTACTGAAAAACTGTTTTTT
-	-	TRBV5-1	TRBJ2-6	CASSPDPPSGANVLTF	TGCGCCAGCAGCCCGGACCCCCCCTCTGGGGCCAACGTCCTGACTTTC
-	-	TRBV10-3	TRBJ1-1	CAIRDKFGNTEAFF	TGTGCCATCAGAGACAAGTTTGGGAACACTGAAGCTTTCTTT
-	-	TRBV11-1	TRBJ1-1	CASSLAGVNTEAFF	TGTGCCAGCAGCTTAGCTGGGGTGAACACTGAAGCTTTCTTT
-	once	TRBV4-3	TRBJ1-3	CASSLIHPGNTIYF	TGCGCCAGCAGCCTGATACATCCTGGAAACACCATATATTTT
-	-	TRBV6-6	TRBJ1-5	CASSAWGGVDPQHF	TGTGCCAGCAGTGCATGGGGGGGAGTAGATCCCCAGCATTTT
TRBD1	-	TRBV4-1	TRBJ1-6	CASSLGTGVSPLHF	TGCGCCAGCAGTCTCGGGACAGGGGTCTCACCCCTCCACTTT
TRBD2	-	TRBV11-2	TRBJ2-5	CASSLEGTSGGAGYQETQYF	TGTGCCAGCAGCTTAGAGGGGACTAGCGGGGGGGCCGGGTACCAAGAGACCCAGTACTTC
-	-	TRBV7-2	TRBJ2-7	CASSLLGFDEQYF	TGTGCCAGCAGCTTACTGGGATTCGACGAGCAGTACTTC
-	-	TRBV5-6	TRBJ1-2	CASSLRGATFGLSYGYTF	TGTGCCAGCAGCTTGAGGGGGGCCACTTTCGGGCTTAGCTATGGCTACACCTTC